Listed below are T cell receptor beta chains from one sample, sequenced in a study of persistence of HIV-infected CD4 T cells. What these receptors recognize is not known. Libraries were prepared by immunoSEQ multiplex PCR; TCRdb keeps only in-frame clonotypes and omits some of them. The sample shows over 25,000 clones, 82% of them seen only once. The source was CD4+ T cells sorted from PBMCs after approximately 19-hour stimulation, collected from a patient who received antiretroviral therapy. The receptors were gathered from an adult man with HIV who was CMV-seropositive. Each CDR3 is given with its conserved first and last residue. Fields, in order: J gene, D gene, V gene, clone size, CDR3 protein, CDR3 DNA. A D gene is named only where the DNA matches it firmly. Size is stated for part of the rows, as once, few or many counts, or as a class when the clone is expanded.

J gene: TRBJ1-6; D gene: -; V gene: TRBV3-1/TRBV3-2; clone size: few; CDR3 protein: CASSQLGFSPLHF; CDR3 DNA: TGTGCCAGCAGCCAATTAGGTTTTTCACCCCTCCACTTT
J gene: TRBJ2-5; D gene: -; V gene: TRBV28; clone size: -; CDR3 protein: CASSSGRETQYF; CDR3 DNA: TGTGCCAGCAGTTCGGGGCGAGAGACCCAGTACTTC
J gene: TRBJ1-2; D gene: -; V gene: TRBV29-1; clone size: -; CDR3 protein: CSSAQNYGYTF; CDR3 DNA: TGCAGCTCGGCACAGAACTATGGCTACACCTTC
J gene: TRBJ2-2; D gene: -; V gene: TRBV7-2; clone size: -; CDR3 protein: CASSLGGLNTGELFF; CDR3 DNA: TGTGCCAGCAGCTTAGGGGGGCTGAACACCGGGGAGCTGTTTTTT
J gene: TRBJ2-5; D gene: -; V gene: TRBV6-5; clone size: -; CDR3 protein: CASSYGETQYF; CDR3 DNA: TGTGCCAGCAGTTATGGAGAGACCCAGTACTTC
J gene: TRBJ1-1; D gene: -; V gene: TRBV7-9; clone size: -; CDR3 protein: CASSSRTAPNTEAFF; CDR3 DNA: TGTGCCAGCAGCTCGCGGACTGCCCCGAACACTGAAGCTTTCTTT
J gene: TRBJ2-7; D gene: -; V gene: TRBV5-1; clone size: -; CDR3 protein: CASREEATLTYEQYF; CDR3 DNA: TGCGCCAGCAGAGAGGAGGCCACCCTAACCTACGAGCAGTACTTC
J gene: TRBJ1-4; D gene: TRBD1; V gene: TRBV6-6; clone size: -; CDR3 protein: CASSYQDRTGNEKLFF; CDR3 DNA: TGTGCCAGCAGTTACCAGGACAGGACGGGTAATGAAAAACTGTTTTTT
J gene: TRBJ2-2; D gene: -; V gene: TRBV6-2/TRBV6-3; clone size: few; CDR3 protein: CASSYVGIGELFF; CDR3 DNA: TGTGCCAGCAGTTACGTGGGCATCGGGGAGCTGTTTTTT
J gene: TRBJ2-7; D gene: TRBD2; V gene: TRBV7-3; clone size: -; CDR3 protein: CASSSGEGEQYF; CDR3 DNA: TGTGCCAGCAGCTCCGGGGAGGGCGAGCAGTACTTC
J gene: TRBJ1-6; D gene: -; V gene: TRBV3-1/TRBV3-2; clone size: -; CDR3 protein: CASSSLWGPGSPLHF; CDR3 DNA: TGTGCCAGCAGCTCCCTTTGGGGGCCCGGTTCACCCCTCCACTTT
J gene: TRBJ2-7; D gene: -; V gene: TRBV7-2; clone size: -; CDR3 protein: CASSLHSSGSYEQYF; CDR3 DNA: TGTGCCAGCAGCTTACACTCGAGCGGCTCCTACGAGCAGTACTTC
J gene: TRBJ2-7; D gene: -; V gene: TRBV5-1; clone size: few; CDR3 protein: CASSLAAAYEQYF; CDR3 DNA: TGCGCCAGCAGCTTGGCTGCGGCCTACGAGCAGTACTTC
J gene: TRBJ2-4; D gene: -; V gene: TRBV19; clone size: -; CDR3 protein: CASSLSAQPKNIQYF; CDR3 DNA: TGTGCCAGTAGTCTATCAGCCCAACCCAAAAACATTCAGTACTTC
J gene: TRBJ2-7; D gene: -; V gene: TRBV11-3; clone size: -; CDR3 protein: CASSAVQVGQYF; CDR3 DNA: TGTGCCAGCAGCGCGGTGCAGGTCGGGCAGTACTTC
J gene: TRBJ2-3; D gene: -; V gene: TRBV7-9; clone size: -; CDR3 protein: CASSLGSPAIPDTQYF; CDR3 DNA: TGTGCCAGCAGCTTAGGATCTCCCGCGATCCCAGATACGCAGTATTTT
J gene: TRBJ2-7; D gene: -; V gene: TRBV15; clone size: -; CDR3 protein: CATSRERGRRGDYEQYF; CDR3 DNA: TGTGCCACCAGCAGAGAAAGGGGCAGGCGGGGAGACTACGAGCAGTACTTC
J gene: TRBJ2-3; D gene: TRBD2; V gene: TRBV6-1; clone size: -; CDR3 protein: CASSEVSSGGPDTQYF; CDR3 DNA: TGTGCCAGCAGTGAAGTCTCTAGCGGGGGTCCAGATACGCAGTATTTT
J gene: TRBJ2-5; D gene: -; V gene: TRBV18; clone size: -; CDR3 protein: CASSSDYQETQYF; CDR3 DNA: TGTGCCAGCTCATCGGACTACCAAGAGACCCAGTACTTC
J gene: TRBJ1-1; D gene: TRBD1; V gene: TRBV3-1/TRBV3-2; clone size: once; CDR3 protein: CASSPGGLAFF; CDR3 DNA: TGTGCCAGCAGCCCAGGGGGCTTAGCTTTCTTT
J gene: TRBJ2-7; D gene: -; V gene: TRBV5-1; clone size: -; CDR3 protein: CASSLNIWASYEQYF; CDR3 DNA: TGCGCCAGCAGCTTGAACATTTGGGCAAGCTACGAGCAGTACTTC
J gene: TRBJ1-6; D gene: -; V gene: TRBV4-2; clone size: -; CDR3 protein: CASSQVGGPDNSPLHF; CDR3 DNA: TGTGCCAGCAGCCAAGTCGGGGGGCCCGATAATTCACCCCTCCACTTT
J gene: TRBJ2-3; D gene: -; V gene: TRBV10-1; clone size: few; CDR3 protein: CASSDPGTQDTQYF; CDR3 DNA: TGCGCCAGCAGTGACCCCGGGACTCAAGATACGCAGTATTTT
J gene: TRBJ2-7; D gene: TRBD1; V gene: TRBV19; clone size: -; CDR3 protein: CASSRTGTGGDEQYF; CDR3 DNA: TGTGCCAGTAGTAGAACGGGGACAGGGGGCGATGAGCAGTACTTC
J gene: TRBJ1-1; D gene: -; V gene: TRBV30; clone size: -; CDR3 protein: CAWSTQVEAFF; CDR3 DNA: TGTGCCTGGAGTACCCAAGTTGAAGCTTTCTTT
J gene: TRBJ1-1; D gene: -; V gene: TRBV5-1; clone size: -; CDR3 protein: CASSLEGSVNTEAFF; CDR3 DNA: TGCGCCAGCAGCTTGGAAGGGAGCGTCAACACTGAAGCTTTCTTT
J gene: TRBJ2-4; D gene: -; V gene: TRBV7-9; clone size: -; CDR3 protein: CASSTELGATVQYF; CDR3 DNA: TGTGCCAGCAGCACCGAGTTGGGGGCCACTGTTCAGTACTTC
J gene: TRBJ1-5; D gene: TRBD1; V gene: TRBV24-1; clone size: -; CDR3 protein: CATSDRVGQPQHF; CDR3 DNA: TGTGCCACCAGCGACAGGGTGGGTCAGCCCCAGCATTTT
J gene: TRBJ1-2; D gene: -; V gene: TRBV29-1; clone size: -; CDR3 protein: CSVARQAEYGYTF; CDR3 DNA: TGCAGCGTTGCCCGACAGGCTGAGTATGGCTACACCTTC
J gene: TRBJ1-5; D gene: TRBD1; V gene: TRBV18; clone size: -; CDR3 protein: CASSPGQVSNQPQHF; CDR3 DNA: TGTGCCAGCTCACCAGGACAGGTCAGCAATCAGCCCCAGCATTTT
J gene: TRBJ2-1; D gene: -; V gene: TRBV18; clone size: -; CDR3 protein: CASSSGLSYNEQFF; CDR3 DNA: TGTGCCAGCTCCTCAGGTCTATCCTACAATGAGCAGTTCTTC
J gene: TRBJ2-6; D gene: -; V gene: TRBV5-1; clone size: -; CDR3 protein: CASSSLQDRLPSGANVLTF; CDR3 DNA: TGCGCCAGCAGCTCCCTCCAAGACAGGTTACCCTCTGGGGCCAACGTCCTGACTTTC
J gene: TRBJ1-1; D gene: -; V gene: TRBV5-1; clone size: few; CDR3 protein: CASSPLRNTEAFF; CDR3 DNA: TGCGCCAGCAGCCCCCTACGTAACACTGAAGCTTTCTTT
J gene: TRBJ1-5; D gene: -; V gene: TRBV3-1/TRBV3-2; clone size: few; CDR3 protein: CASSQGRQPNQPQHF; CDR3 DNA: TGTGCCAGCAGCCAAGGCCGACAGCCGAATCAGCCCCAGCATTTT
J gene: TRBJ2-1; D gene: TRBD2; V gene: TRBV10-3; clone size: -; CDR3 protein: CAISKLAGDYNEQFF; CDR3 DNA: TGTGCCATCAGTAAACTAGCGGGGGACTACAATGAGCAGTTCTTC
J gene: TRBJ2-7; D gene: -; V gene: TRBV10-3; clone size: few; CDR3 protein: CAISDPKEGGPYSEQYF; CDR3 DNA: TGTGCCATCAGTGACCCGAAAGAAGGGGGGCCATATTCCGAGCAGTACTTC
J gene: TRBJ2-3; D gene: TRBD1; V gene: TRBV7-3; clone size: -; CDR3 protein: CASSSGQGADTQYF; CDR3 DNA: TGTGCCAGCAGCTCGGGACAGGGGGCAGATACGCAGTATTTT
J gene: TRBJ2-3; D gene: -; V gene: TRBV6-5; clone size: once; CDR3 protein: CASSFPGTNFTDTQYF; CDR3 DNA: TGTGCCAGCAGTTTCCCCGGGACAAACTTCACAGATACGCAGTATTTT
J gene: TRBJ2-3; D gene: TRBD1; V gene: TRBV3-1/TRBV3-2; clone size: -; CDR3 protein: CASSQDKSGTGRTDTQYF; CDR3 DNA: TGTGCCAGCAGCCAAGATAAGAGCGGGACAGGGAGGACAGATACGCAGTATTTT
J gene: TRBJ1-1; D gene: -; V gene: TRBV3-1/TRBV3-2; clone size: -; CDR3 protein: CASSQVTGRRNTEAFF; CDR3 DNA: TGTGCCAGCAGCCAAGTCACAGGGAGGCGGAACACTGAAGCTTTCTTT
J gene: TRBJ1-4; D gene: TRBD1; V gene: TRBV28; clone size: -; CDR3 protein: CASSLGGQGDSEKLFF; CDR3 DNA: TGTGCCAGCAGTTTAGGGGGACAGGGAGACAGTGAAAAACTGTTTTTT
J gene: TRBJ1-5; D gene: TRBD1; V gene: TRBV28; clone size: few; CDR3 protein: CASSSGQGDNQPQHF; CDR3 DNA: TGTGCCAGCAGTTCGGGACAGGGTGACAATCAGCCCCAGCATTTT
J gene: TRBJ1-1; D gene: TRBD1; V gene: TRBV5-1; clone size: few; CDR3 protein: CASRLDRDGEAFF; CDR3 DNA: TGCGCCAGCAGACTTGACAGGGATGGTGAAGCTTTCTTT
J gene: TRBJ1-6; D gene: -; V gene: TRBV19; clone size: -; CDR3 protein: CASSIRETSPLHF; CDR3 DNA: TGTGCCAGTAGTATCAGGGAGACTTCACCCCTCCACTTT
J gene: TRBJ2-3; D gene: TRBD2; V gene: TRBV18; clone size: -; CDR3 protein: CASSPFSPSPGGASTDTQYF; CDR3 DNA: TGTGCCAGCTCACCCTTTTCCCCCTCTCCGGGGGGTGCTAGCACAGATACGCAGTATTTT
J gene: TRBJ2-3; D gene: -; V gene: TRBV3-1/TRBV3-2; clone size: few; CDR3 protein: CASSQRRVSTDTQYF; CDR3 DNA: TGTGCCAGCAGCCAACGGAGGGTTAGCACAGATACGCAGTATTTT
J gene: TRBJ2-2; D gene: -; V gene: TRBV7-3; clone size: few; CDR3 protein: CASSLFGGRDTGELFF; CDR3 DNA: TGTGCCAGCAGCTTATTTGGGGGCCGGGACACCGGGGAGCTGTTTTTT
J gene: TRBJ2-7; D gene: TRBD2; V gene: TRBV5-1; clone size: -; CDR3 protein: CASSLVPGLAGGSYEQYF; CDR3 DNA: TGCGCCAGCAGCTTGGTACCGGGACTAGCGGGGGGCTCCTACGAGCAGTACTTC
J gene: TRBJ1-2; D gene: TRBD1; V gene: TRBV19; clone size: -; CDR3 protein: CASSIEAGGYGYTF; CDR3 DNA: TGTGCCAGTAGTATAGAGGCAGGGGGCTACGGCTACACCTTC
J gene: TRBJ2-1; D gene: TRBD2; V gene: TRBV14; clone size: -; CDR3 protein: CASSPRGDNEQFF; CDR3 DNA: TGTGCCAGCAGCCCCCGGGGGGACAATGAGCAGTTCTTC
J gene: TRBJ1-3; D gene: -; V gene: TRBV4-1; clone size: -; CDR3 protein: CASSQSSVGGSGNTIYF; CDR3 DNA: TGCGCCAGCAGCCAATCCTCAGTCGGGGGTTCCGGAAACACCATATATTTT
J gene: TRBJ1-5; D gene: TRBD1; V gene: TRBV6-5; clone size: -; CDR3 protein: CASRPTGAGNQPQHF; CDR3 DNA: TGTGCCAGCAGGCCGACAGGGGCGGGCAATCAGCCCCAGCATTTT
J gene: TRBJ2-7; D gene: -; V gene: TRBV5-4; clone size: once; CDR3 protein: CASSWTTGFYGEQYF; CDR3 DNA: TGTGCCAGCAGCTGGACCACGGGTTTTTATGGTGAGCAGTACTTC